The 9 T cell receptor beta chains presented below share a single source sample, sequenced in a study of a mutant IDH1 vaccine in newly diagnosed glioma. Only in-frame clones appear in the TCRdb table, and some are missing; sequencing was by immunoSEQ multiplex PCR. Among some 42,000 clones listed, about 80% were seen once. Described time point: week 35, safety follow-up. Vaccination comprised doses that each held 300 ug of mutant IDH1 20-mer peptide, plus topical imiquimod. Antigens for these TCRs are unknown. The sequencing here drew on PBMCs, taken from a glioma patient whose treatment included an IDH1 peptide vaccine. Every receptor here comes from a woman aged 45-65 years with glioma.

The chain couples TRBV18 to TRBJ1-5, with no clear D. The CDR3 contains 15 residues. CDR1 and CDR2 (germline): KGHSH, LQKENI. The V gene lost 2 bases and the J gene lost 0 bases, with 8 bases spanning the gap. CDR3 residues: CASSPVQSSNQPQHF. The CDR3 coding sequence is TGTGCCAGCTCACCAGTCCAGAGTAGCAATCAGCCCCAGCATTTT.

The gene calls are TRBV6-6 and TRBJ2-7; D gene uncertain. Trimming shortened V by 6 bases and J by 7 bases, and 16 bases separated the two germline ends. Germline lookup yields CDR1 MNHNY and CDR2 SVGAGI (reference sequence). The CDR3 is made up of 13 amino acids. The CDR3 DNA follows: TGTGCCAGCAGGTCCGGGTCGAAGTTGGAGCAGTACTTC. Translation gives CASRSGSKLEQYF.

This clone was recorded a few times. The V and J genes are TRBV28 and TRBJ1-2; D not certain. This CDR3 is built from 13 residues. V lost 11 bases and J 6 bases, leaving 19 bases between the germline ends. The germline gives CDR1 MDHEN, CDR2 SYDVKM. CDR3 coding DNA: TGTGCCGACACTGCTTTGGAGGCCGATGGCTACACCTTC. It codes for CADTALEADGYTF.

CDR3 sequence: CASSLSYSTDTQYF. The DNA for the CDR3 is TGTGCCAGCAGCCTATCATACAGCACAGATACGCAGTATTTT. V usage is TRBV6-5 and J usage is TRBJ2-3; D gene uncertain. This CDR3 is built from 14 residues. In germline, CDR1 is MNHEY, CDR2 SVGAGI. The V gene lost 6 bases and the J gene lost 0 bases, with 10 bases spanning the gap.

The V call is TRBV7-2, the J call TRBJ2-1; 9 nucleotides align to TRBD2. V was clipped by 1 base and J by 5 bases; unmatched bases: 12. The CDR3 spans 18 residues. CDR1 SGHTA and CDR2 FQGNSA come from the germline V gene. In DNA form, the CDR3 reads TGTGCCAGCAGCTTAGTCCTCGGGGCGGGGGGGCCCAACAATGAGCAGTTCTTC. It specifies CASSLVLGAGGPNNEQFF.

The CDR3 nucleotides read TGTGCCAGCAGTTACTCGAGACAGGACAATCAGCCCCAGCATTTT. Translated: CASSYSRQDNQPQHF. This chain links TRBV6-5 with TRBJ1-5; D is perhaps TRBD1 (6 bases). This CDR3 region has 15 residues. Germline V gene data show CDR1 as MNHEY and CDR2 as SVGAGI. The V and J ends lost 0 bases and 3 bases respectively, with 9 bases between them.

V and J are TRBV11-2 and TRBJ1-1, with D perhaps TRBD1 (6 bases). The germline V and J ends were trimmed by 5 bases and 7 bases, with 17 bases remaining between them. CDR1 SGHAT and CDR2 FQNNGV come from the germline V gene. The CDR3 consists of 14 residues. The CDR3 sequence: CASSRSGGGIEAFF. The CDR3 region has the DNA TGTGCCAGCAGCCGATCTGGGGGCGGGATTGAAGCTTTCTTT.

The chain has TRBV5-1 and TRBJ2-7; TRBD2 agrees at 9 bases. Germline V gene lookup returns CDR1 SGHRS and CDR2 YFSETQ. Trimming at V came to 0 bases and at J to 3 bases, leaving 4 bases not matched to a gene. The CDR3 extends over 15 amino acids. The CDR3 nucleotides are TGCGCCAGCAGCTTGGTTGGCGGGGGGGGCTACGAGCAGTACTTC. Translating it yields CASSLVGGGGYEQYF.

The chain recombines TRBV2 with TRBJ2-2; TRBD2 might be the D (6 bases). This CDR3 is built from 14 residues. Germline CDR1 and CDR2: SNHLY and FYNNEI. Trimming stripped 6 bases from V and 1 base from J, with 9 bases between. CDR3 protein: CASRGTGNTGELFF. CDR3 coding DNA: TGTGCCAGCAGGGGGACTGGGAACACCGGGGAGCTGTTTTTT.